This entry lists 26 T cell receptor beta chains sequenced from one sample in a study of monozygotic twins with inflammatory bowel disease. TCRdb re-called the 5' RACE reads; one entry per CDR3 protein, DNA not given. The ten top clones account for around 2.3%, within a sample of about 420,000 distinct CDR3 sequences. Sample: blood. The receptors come from a human donor with ulcerative colitis or Crohn's disease, or a healthy co-twin of an affected twin (not recorded which).

This chain joins TRBV28 and TRBJ1-5; with no DNA, the TCRdb D assignment of TRBD1 cannot be verified. The CDR3 is 15 amino acids. Germline values: CDR1 MDHEN, CDR2 SYDVKM. The chain's CDR3 is CASSWGQLIGQPQHF.

This sequence joins TRBV21-1 and TRBJ1-5. TRBV21-1 is assigned pseudogene status. CDR3 length: 14 residues. CDR3: CASIGPRLNQPQHF.

CDR3 amino acids: CASSSRGLGRLEQFF. V gene TRBV4-2 combines with J gene TRBJ2-1; TCRdb indicates TRBD2, and absent DNA this call remains unverified. Germline CDR1 reads LGHNA; CDR2 reads YNFKEQ. This CDR3 comprises 15 residues.

The gene calls are TRBV12-3 or TRBV12-4 and TRBJ2-1. The CDR3 contains 14 residues. The CDR3 protein is CASSFSHKNNEQFF.

The chain couples TRBV5-6 to TRBJ2-5; TCRdb picks TRBD2, but there is no DNA to check that call. The germline gives CDR1 SGHDT, CDR2 YYEEEE. This CDR3 has 13 residues. CDR3 region: CASSPSSGETQYF.

The genes are TRBV10-3 and TRBJ1-6; without DNA, the TCRdb call of TRBD1 cannot be checked. The CDR3 length is 14 residues. The germline V gene has CDR1 ENHRY and CDR2 SYGVKD. The CDR3 loop reads CATAGTANGSPLHF.

The gene calls are TRBV12-3 or TRBV12-4 and TRBJ1-2. The CDR3 length is 14 residues. CDR3 sequence reads: CASRAQGPYYGYTF.

The chain carries TRBV27 and TRBJ2-2; TCRdb gives TRBD1 as the D gene, but with no DNA this cannot be confirmed. Germline V gene data show CDR1 as MNHEY and CDR2 as SMNVEV (reference sequence). This CDR3 region has 15 residues. The chain's CDR3 is CASSFYRTGGGELFF.

V and J are TRBV4-3 and TRBJ2-3. This CDR3 spans 15 amino acids. Germline V CDR1 and CDR2: LGHNA, YSLEER. The CDR3: CASSQVLKRADTQYF.

The gene calls are TRBV7-8 and TRBJ1-1. The CDR3 contains 15 residues. The V gene's germline CDR1 is SGHVS and CDR2 FQNEAQ. This CDR3 reads CASSLKYLGSTEAFF.

CDR3 residues: CAIIADRGNGGYTF. The chain couples TRBV10-3 to TRBJ1-2; TCRdb calls TRBD1, which cannot be checked without DNA. This CDR3 has 14 amino acids. The germline CDR1 and CDR2 sequences are ENHRY and SYGVKD.

The rearrangement uses TRBV28 and TRBJ1-1. The CDR3 is 11 amino acids. Germline-derived CDR1 and CDR2 are MDHEN and SYDVKM. The CDR3 loop reads CASSLDMNAFF. The variable domain in full, with the rest retrieved from reference TRBV28 and TRBJ1-1, is DVKVTQSSRYLVKRTGEKVFLECVQDMDHENMFWYRQDPGLGLRLIYFSYDVKMKEKGDIPEGYSVSREKKERFSLILESASTNQTSMYLCASSLDMNAFFGQGTRLTVV.

The chain combines TRBV30 with TRBJ1-1; TCRdb lists TRBD1, though no DNA is available to test this call. The CDR3 spans 14 residues. Germline CDR1 is GTSNPN and CDR2 is SVGIG (reference sequence). The chain's CDR3 is CAWGQLGVVTEAFF.

The genes are TRBV6-6 and TRBJ1-4. The length of the CDR3 is 14 residues. CDR1 is MNHNY, CDR2 SVGAGI, per germline (reference sequence). CDR3 sequence reads: CASSSHATNEKLFF.

J is TRBJ1-1 and V is TRBV5-5; the D call from TCRdb, TRBD1, cannot be confirmed without DNA. Per the germline V gene, CDR1 is SGHKS and CDR2 is YYEKEE (reference sequence). This CDR3 contains 15 residues. CDR3 loop: CASSWGTGQNTEAFF.

V usage is TRBV7-2 and J usage is TRBJ2-1. CDR3 length: 13 amino acids. Per the germline V gene, CDR1 is SGHTA and CDR2 is FQGNSA. The CDR3 reads CASSSVRSNEQFF.

V gene TRBV20-1 combines with J gene TRBJ1-3. The CDR3 is 13 amino acids. The germline gives CDR1 DFQATT, CDR2 SNEGSKA (reference sequence). CDR3 residues: CSARDLNGNTIYF.

The chain links TRBV2 to TRBJ1-4. The CDR3 covers 11 residues. Per the germline V gene, CDR1 is SNHLY and CDR2 is FYNNEI. CDR3 amino acids: CASSTGRKLFF.

This chain connects TRBV3-1 to TRBJ1-1. The V gene's germline CDR1 is LGHDT and CDR2 YNNKEL (reference sequence). This CDR3 contains 13 residues. The CDR3 region is CASSHGGHTEAFF.

This sequence joins TRBV2 and TRBJ2-2. CDR3 length: 13 residues. Germline CDR1 and CDR2: SNHLY and FYNNEI. CDR3 in amino acids: CATLGGNTGELFF.

The gene calls are TRBV4-2 and TRBJ2-2; TCRdb gives TRBD1 as the D gene, but with no DNA this cannot be confirmed. CDR3 size: 18 residues. The germline V gene has CDR1 LGHNA and CDR2 YNFKEQ. CDR3 loop: CASSQGGVRGRYTGELFF.

The chain combines TRBV20-1 with TRBJ2-5; lacking DNA, the TRBD1 call made by TCRdb goes unchecked. This CDR3 has 15 residues. Per germline, CDR1 DFQATT and CDR2 SNEGSKA (reference sequence). CDR3 region: CSAKMDPGILETQYF.

The chain recombines TRBV7-2 with TRBJ2-2; no DNA is available, so the TRBD1 call from TCRdb remains unchecked. Looked up from germline, CDR1 is SGHTA and CDR2 is FQGNSA. This CDR3 region has 16 residues. This chain's CDR3 is CASRSWDRANTGELFF.

The chain uses TRBV6-1 and TRBJ2-1. This CDR3 region has 16 residues. Germline V gene data show CDR1 as MNHNS and CDR2 as SASEGT. The CDR3 sequence is CASSPEASSSYNEQFF.

V is TRBV20-1 and J is TRBJ2-1; TCRdb gives TRBD2 as the D gene, but with no DNA this cannot be confirmed. This CDR3 has 17 amino acids. Germline-derived CDR1 and CDR2 are DFQATT and SNEGSKA (reference sequence). The CDR3 protein is CSARLRDLAFSYNEQFF.

This sequence joins TRBV5-1 and TRBJ2-5. Germline V gene lookup returns CDR1 SGHRS and CDR2 YFSETQ. The CDR3 has 17 residues. CDR3 sequence reads: CASSLAETPRVKETQYF.